One and the same sample provided the 27 T cell receptor beta chains below, sequenced in a study of T cells in Graves' hyperthyroidism and ophthalmopathy. What was amplified from RNA transcripts were TCR beta CDR3 regions. Researchers ran a first-round RT-PCR on the TCR CDR3 using the HTBI primer set. One entry per CDR3 protein, called by TCRdb with MiXCR from the multiplex PCR reads. The table records roughly 580,000 distinct CDR3 sequences, 40% to 55% of them present only once. The sequenced sample was peripheral blood or thyroid tissue (not recorded which). Source of these receptors: a young woman with Graves' hyperthyroidism.

The V and J genes are TRBV20-1 and TRBJ1-5, with D maybe TRBD1 (5 bases). There are 15 residues in the CDR3. V was cut by 3 bases and J by 5 bases, with 17 bases left in between. In germline, CDR1 is DFQATT, CDR2 SNEGSKA (reference sequence). CDR3 sequence: CSASLRIGGDQPQHF. CDR3 coding DNA: TGCAGTGCTAGCCTTAGGATTGGGGGGGATCAGCCCCAGCATTTT.

This chain connects TRBV20-1 to TRBJ1-2, with D unclear. Trimming took off 3 bases at V and 4 bases at J, with 9 bases between the two ends. Germline-derived CDR1 and CDR2 are DFQATT and SNEGSKA (reference sequence). This CDR3 region has 12 residues. The CDR3 region has the DNA TGCAGTGCTAGCTTGGAGGGCTATGGCTACACCTTC. Encoded protein: CSASLEGYGYTF.

The chain employs TRBV20-1 and TRBJ1-4; D is undetermined. V lost 4 bases and J lost 3, with 12 bases in between. In germline, CDR1 is DFQATT, CDR2 SNEGSKA (reference sequence). This CDR3 region has 14 residues. The CDR3 bases are TGCAGTGCTACACGAACCCTTTCTAATGAAAAACTGTTTTTT. Translation: CSATRTLSNEKLFF.

The V gene is TRBV19, the J gene TRBJ1-1; TRBD1 might be the D (6 bases). This CDR3 has 15 residues. CDR1 and CDR2 (germline): LNHDA, SQIVND (reference sequence). With 0 bases removed from V and 4 bases from J, the gap between germline ends came to 12 bases. Here the CDR3 DNA reads TGTGCCAGTAGTATAGATCTTTGGGGGCTCACTGAAGCTTTCTTT. It is translated as CASSIDLWGLTEAFF.

This clonotype was detected many times. V is TRBV24-1 and J is TRBJ2-5; TRBD1 is a possible D gene (6 bases). The V and J ends lost 4 bases and 5 bases respectively, with 13 bases between them. In germline, CDR1 is KGHDR, CDR2 SFDVKD. This CDR3 comprises 14 residues. The CDR3 reads CATSDSGTLETQYF. DNA for the CDR3: TGTGCCACCAGTGACTCCGGGACACTGGAGACCCAGTACTTC.

This clonotype was detected many times. The CDR3 is CASSLTPPDRVDNSPLHF. CDR3 DNA: TGTGCCAGCAGCTTAACCCCGCCCGACAGGGTTGATAATTCACCCCTCCACTTT. V and J are TRBV7-3 and TRBJ1-6; 7 bases fit TRBD1. The germline CDR1 and CDR2 sequences are SGHTA and FQGTGA. J gave up 5 bases and V 0 bases, and 10 bases lay outside the gene matches. The CDR3 length is 18 residues.

J is TRBJ1-2 and V is TRBV25-1; unclear D gene. The CDR3 spans 14 residues. Per the germline V gene, CDR1 is MGHDK and CDR2 is SYGVNS. V shed 3 bases and J shed 0 bases, with 8 bases lying between them. In DNA form, the CDR3 reads TGTGCCAGCAGTGATACAGAAGCTAACTATGGCTACACCTTC. Its translation: CASSDTEANYGYTF.

This clonotype was found many times. V usage is TRBV24-1 and J usage is TRBJ2-5; D unclear. The V end lost 0 bases, the J end lost 2 bases, and 6 bases lay between the germline ends. This CDR3 is built from 14 residues. Per germline, CDR1 KGHDR and CDR2 SFDVKD. CDR3 amino acids: CATSDLKQQETQYF. Written as DNA, the CDR3 is TGTGCCACCAGTGATTTGAAACAGCAAGAGACCCAGTACTTC.

V gene TRBV5-1 combines with J gene TRBJ2-7; 12 bases map to TRBD2. The V gene's germline CDR1 is SGHRS and CDR2 YFSETQ. This CDR3 region has 15 residues. With V trimmed by 0 bases and J by 6 bases, 4 bases remained unmatched. Here the CDR3 DNA reads TGCGCCAGCAGCTTGGGACTAGCGGGAGTAGCCGAGCAGTACTTC. Translation gives CASSLGLAGVAEQYF.

Of note for this clonotype: The conserved final phenylalanine or tryptophan is absent from the CDR3, which likely points to a read error. The limits of the CDR3 on the DNA are not certain, so only TCRdb's listed CDR3 is given. V usage is TRBV25-1 and J usage is TRBJ1-6. The CDR3 extends over 8 residues, inclusive of both ends. Germline lookup yields CDR1 MGHDK and CDR2 SYGVNS. The CDR3: CASSESAS.

For this clonotype: A much larger clone sits a single nucleotide away, making a read error possible. The chain is built from TRBV29-1 and TRBJ2-7, with 12 bases aligning to TRBD2. The germline V gene has CDR1 SQVTM and CDR2 ANQGSEA. The CDR3 has 13 residues. The DNA of the CDR3 is TGCAGCGTTGGACTAGCGGGAGTCGGGGAGCAGCACTTC. It yields the protein CSVGLAGVGEQHF.

This clonotype was seen only a few times. The V and J genes are TRBV7-2 and TRBJ1-3; TRBD1 aligns across 7 bases. The germline gives CDR1 SGHTA, CDR2 FQGNSA. CDR3 length: 16 amino acids. With 4 bases clipped from V and 2 bases from J, the junction kept 8 bases outside the gene matches. DNA for the CDR3: TGTGCCAGCAGCTCTCCGGGGACAGTGACTGGAAACACCATATATTTT. Translation: CASSSPGTVTGNTIYF.

The chain carries TRBV7-1 and TRBJ2-5, with D maybe TRBD2 (6 bases). TRBV7-1 carries the ORF label, with uncertain function. This CDR3 spans 14 amino acids. Trimming pared 2 bases from V and 4 bases from J, leaving 11 bases between. Here the CDR3 DNA reads TGTGCCAGCAGCTCAATTCGGGGAGGAGAGACCCAGTACTTC. Residues: CASSSIRGGETQYF.

This clonotype was recorded a few times. The rearrangement links TRBV7-6 to TRBJ2-3; D remains ambiguous. Between the trimmed V and J ends, which lost 5 bases and 10 bases, there was a span of 19 bases. There are 14 residues in the CDR3. CDR1 and CDR2 (germline): SGHVS, FNYEAQ. The CDR3 protein is CASSPDHQVDSQYF. CDR3 nucleotides: TGTGCCAGCAGCCCCGACCACCAGGTAGACTCGCAGTATTTT.

J is TRBJ2-5 and V is TRBV25-1; unclear D gene. CDR1 and CDR2 from the germline V gene are MGHDK and SYGVNS. V shed 2 bases and J shed 2 bases, with 9 bases lying between them. This CDR3 spans 14 amino acids. The DNA of the CDR3 is TGTGCCAGCAGTGAACTAACCAGGCAAGAGACCCAGTACTTC. This codes for CASSELTRQETQYF. The whole variable domain, filled in from reference TRBV25-1 and TRBJ2-5, reads EADIYQTPRYLVIGTGKKITLECSQTMGHDKMYWYQQDPGMELHLIHYSYGVNSTEKGDLSSESTVSRIRTEHFPLTLESARPSHTSQYLCASSELTRQETQYFGPGTRLLVL.

J is TRBJ1-2 and V is TRBV25-1; 9 bases agree with TRBD1. The germline CDR1 and CDR2 sequences are MGHDK and SYGVNS. The trim removed 6 bases at V and 4 bases at J, leaving 12 bases unmatched. CDR3 length equals 16 residues. CDR3 sequence (DNA): TGTGCCAGCAGCGACTCTGACAGGGGGACTGGCTATGGCTACACCTTC. Encoded protein: CASSDSDRGTGYGYTF.

For this clonotype: Possible read error: a much larger clone is one base away. The rearrangement uses TRBV29-1 and TRBJ2-5; D perhaps matches TRBD1 (6 bases). Trimming left V 1 base short and J 5 bases short, with 14 bases between. This CDR3 has 14 residues. CDR1 is SQVTM, CDR2 ANQGSEA, per germline. CDR3 loop: CSVEVLTGKETQYF. Written as DNA, the CDR3 is TGCAGCGTTGAAGTCCTGACAGGAAAGGAGACCCAGTACTTC. The full variable domain, its missing parts supplied by reference TRBV29-1 and TRBJ2-5, is SAVISQKPSRDICQRGTSLTIQCQVDSQVTMMFWYRQQPGQSLTLIATANQGSEATYESGFVIDKFPISRPNLTFSTLTVSNMSPEDSSIYLCSVEVLTGKETQYFGPGTRLLVL.

The rearrangement links TRBV7-8 to TRBJ2-3; D call uncertain. The germline V gene encodes CDR1 SGHVS and CDR2 FQNEAQ. The CDR3 totals 13 residues. The V gene lost 3 bases and the J gene lost 5 bases, with 9 bases spanning the gap. CDR3 region: CASSLVSGDTQYF. The CDR3 bases are TGTGCCAGCAGCTTGGTTTCCGGAGATACGCAGTATTTT.

With respect to this clonotype: A read error may produce the germline difference seen at one junction end. This chain connects TRBV20-1 to TRBJ2-5, with D unresolved. CDR3 size: 11 residues. Germline V gene lookup returns CDR1 DFQATT and CDR2 SNEGSKA (reference sequence). The CDR3 sequence: CSASKQGTQYF. The CDR3 DNA reads as TGCAGTGCTAGCAAGCAAGGGACCCAGTACTTC.

This clonotype appeared many times. The chain couples TRBV2 to TRBJ2-7; possible D gene TRBD2, 5 bases. Looked up from germline, CDR1 is SNHLY and CDR2 is FYNNEI. Trimming shortened V by 5 bases and J by 5 bases, and 16 bases separated the two germline ends. This CDR3 contains 14 residues. CDR3 residues: CASSRATSSHEQYF. As DNA, the CDR3 is TGTGCCAGCAGTCGAGCAACTAGTAGCCACGAGCAGTACTTC.

The J gene is TRBJ1-5, the V gene TRBV29-1, with 7 bases aligning to TRBD1. Germline V CDR1 and CDR2: SQVTM, ANQGSEA. This CDR3 has 16 residues. The CDR3 loop is CTYRQGGALSNQPQHF. In nucleotides, the CDR3 is TGCACCTACAGGCAGGGGGGAGCCCTTAGCAATCAGCCCCAGCATTTT. Looking up the rest from reference TRBV29-1 and TRBJ1-5 gives the full variable domain: SAVISQKPSRDICQRGTSLTIQCQVDSQVTMMFWYRQQPGQSLTLIATANQGSEATYESGFVIDKFPISRPNLTFSTLTVSNMSPEDSSIYLCTYRQGGALSNQPQHFGDGTRLSIL.

About this clonotype itself: The junction differs from germline at one of its ends, possibly a read error. The chain has TRBV7-9 and TRBJ2-5; no reliable D call. The CDR3 is 16 amino acids. Per germline, CDR1 SEHNR and CDR2 FQNEAQ (reference sequence). The CDR3 DNA reads as TGTGCCAGCAGCTTAGGTACTACGGATTTTCAAGAGACCAAGTACTTC. Protein: CASSLGTTDFQETKYF.

This clonotype was seen a handful of times. V and J are TRBV20-1 and TRBJ2-5; the D gene is possibly TRBD2 (6 bases). Germline CDR1 is DFQATT and CDR2 is SNEGSKA (reference sequence). This CDR3 has 15 amino acids. Trimming left V 6 bases short and J 5 bases short, with 22 bases between. CDR3 in amino acids: CSAQKLAQEGETQYF. The CDR3 nucleotides are TGCAGTGCCCAAAAACTAGCCCAAGAGGGGGAGACCCAGTACTTC.

This clonotype was counted ten times or more. The chain links TRBV29-1 to TRBJ1-1; D is undetermined. The CDR3 runs to 12 residues. The V end was cut by 5 bases, the J end by 1 base, with 8 bases between. Germline values: CDR1 SQVTM, CDR2 ANQGSEA. CDR3 DNA: TGCAGCGTTATCGGGAGGAACACTGAAGCTTTCTTT. Translating it yields CSVIGRNTEAFF.

The chain recombines TRBV6-1 with TRBJ2-2, with D possibly matching TRBD2 (6 bases). CDR3 length: 13 amino acids. The V gene lost 5 bases and the J gene lost 9 bases, with 13 bases spanning the gap. Looked up from germline, CDR1 is MNHNS and CDR2 is SASEGT. The CDR3 DNA is TGTGCCAGCAGTAGGGACTCCTCCCGGGAGCTGTTTTTT. Translation gives CASSRDSSRELFF.

The genes are TRBV6-1 and TRBJ2-2; no clear D gene. The germline CDR1 and CDR2 sequences are MNHNS and SASEGT. The CDR3 spans 12 residues. Trimming left V 8 bases short and J 5 bases short, with 9 bases between. The CDR3 is CASQAGTGELFF. The CDR3 nucleotides are TGTGCCAGCCAGGCAGGAACCGGGGAGCTGTTTTTT.

The chain combines TRBV2 with TRBJ1-6; 7 bases fit TRBD1. The CDR3 consists of 13 residues. From germline, CDR1 is SNHLY and CDR2 FYNNEI. With V trimmed by 11 bases and J by 6 bases, 7 bases remained unmatched. For the CDR3, the DNA is TGTGCCTCCTACAGGGGTGCTAATTCACCCCTCCACTTT. Its translation is CASYRGANSPLHF.